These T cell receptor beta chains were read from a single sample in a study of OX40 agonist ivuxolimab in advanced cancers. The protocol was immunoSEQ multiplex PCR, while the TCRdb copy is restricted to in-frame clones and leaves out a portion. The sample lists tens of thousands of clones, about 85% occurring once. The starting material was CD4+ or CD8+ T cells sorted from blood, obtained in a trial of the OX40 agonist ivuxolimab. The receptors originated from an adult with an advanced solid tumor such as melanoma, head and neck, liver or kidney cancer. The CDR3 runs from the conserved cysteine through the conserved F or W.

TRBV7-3	CASRRGQGGDEAFF
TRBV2	CASSGGGRGSTDTQYF
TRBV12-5	CASGLGARQVSTDTQYF
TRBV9	CASSRPGGNYGYTF
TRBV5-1	CASSYGTVNTEAFF
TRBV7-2	CASSQQGFRAYGYTF
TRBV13	CASSFASLSSYEQYF
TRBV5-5	CASSSATDLGEKLFF
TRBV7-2	CASSSTGGRADTQYF
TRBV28	CASSSGTIQETQYF
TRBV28	CASSLPANRAFYEQYF
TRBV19	CASAGARSYSNQPQHF
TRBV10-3	CAISESVDRGFNQPQHF
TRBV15	CATSRVRGLGTQYF
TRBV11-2	CASSPRTGPGLYEQYF
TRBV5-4	CASSLVGSIPTDTQYF
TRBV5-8	CASSLRQGVPEQFF
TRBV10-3	CAISGKGGYSEAFF
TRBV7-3	CASSSGQGVETGELFF
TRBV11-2	CASSLASLGTNEQFF
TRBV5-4	CASSLEGDPPEAFF
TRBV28	CASSWRMGLGNQPQHF
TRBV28	CASQIGTGPNYGYTF
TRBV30	CAGRSRGADQETQYF
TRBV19	CASTEGSNTGELFF
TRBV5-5	CASSRTGASSYEQYF
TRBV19	CASSMATVSYEQYF
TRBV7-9	CASRLGQGGNTIYF
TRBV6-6	CASYTGEAAQQETQYF
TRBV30	CAWKQGVQPQHF
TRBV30	CAWKDRGYEKLFF
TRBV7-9	CASSSAFWGANYGYTF
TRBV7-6	CASSFSPTGITGANVLTF
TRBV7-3	CASSLNRDQPQHF
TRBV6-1	CASSERTSGRTGGGELFF
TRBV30	CAWSKGLAGYTGELFF
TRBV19	CASSPSLSGTGVNTEAFF
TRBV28	CASSSLQGNDQPQHF
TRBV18	CASSPDRNQPQHF
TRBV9	CASSAAGTSGRFSTDTQYF
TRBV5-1	CASSGGSVYNEQFF
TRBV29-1	CSVIQGEEKLFF
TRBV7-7	CASSSGTATTDTQYF
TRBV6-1	CASSPQLYGYTF
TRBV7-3	CASSANRGQGTQYF
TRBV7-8	CASSLGVLQHF
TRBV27	CASSLRQGRTGELFF
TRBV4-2	CASSLWGGRLHF
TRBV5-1	CASRDRGYEQYF
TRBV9	CASSPRSLDTQYF
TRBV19	CASSLTGTSASYEQYF
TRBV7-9	CASSSLTSGYEQYF
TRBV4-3	CASSQGGSSYEQYF
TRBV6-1	CASIPRENTEAFF